Listed below are T cell receptor beta chains from one sample, sequenced in a study of PD-1 blockade in classical Hodgkin lymphoma. Clones were read by immunoSEQ multiplex PCR, and TCRdb kept only the in-frame ones, dropping some. The table lists roughly 30,000 clones, less than 80% of them singletons. Here the sequenced sample was CD4+ T cells from blood, taken before the fourth cycle of nivolumab. These receptors all come from a human donor with classical Hodgkin lymphoma. Each CDR3 is given with its conserved first and last residue. The D gene is left open where the match is weak. Not every row has a clone size; where given, it reads once, few, many or a size class.

D gene: NA; J gene: TRBJ2-2; clone size: NA; V gene: TRBV9; CDR3 DNA: TGTGCCAGCAGCGTAGACGGCGGGCGGCTCATCGGGGAGCTGTTTTTT; CDR3 protein: CASSVDGGRLIGELFF
D gene: TRBD2; J gene: TRBJ2-1; clone size: NA; V gene: TRBV9; CDR3 DNA: TGTGCCAGCAGCAAAAGCCGGGACTACCCTTCCTCCAATGAGCAGTTCTTC; CDR3 protein: CASSKSRDYPSSNEQFF
D gene: NA; J gene: TRBJ2-2; clone size: NA; V gene: TRBV6-1; CDR3 DNA: TGTGCCAGCAGTGAAGAGGGGGGACCCGGGGAGCTGTTTTTT; CDR3 protein: CASSEEGGPGELFF
D gene: TRBD1; J gene: TRBJ1-1; clone size: few; V gene: TRBV5-1; CDR3 DNA: TGCGCCAGCAGCTCCGGGACAGGGGGCCGGGCTGACACTGAAGCTTTCTTT; CDR3 protein: CASSSGTGGRADTEAFF
D gene: TRBD2; J gene: TRBJ2-1; clone size: NA; V gene: TRBV7-8; CDR3 DNA: TGTGCCAGCAGCTTAGTTGGTAGCGGGAGGGTTCCGTTCTTC; CDR3 protein: CASSLVGSGRVPFF
D gene: NA; J gene: TRBJ1-4; clone size: once; V gene: TRBV5-4; CDR3 DNA: TGTGCCAGCAGCACGATACGCGGGGATGAAAAACTGTTTTTT; CDR3 protein: CASSTIRGDEKLFF
D gene: NA; J gene: TRBJ1-5; clone size: once; V gene: TRBV7-3; CDR3 DNA: TGTGCCAGCTGCAACGGGCATCAGCCCCAGCATTTT; CDR3 protein: CASCNGHQPQHF
D gene: NA; J gene: TRBJ1-3; clone size: NA; V gene: TRBV25-1; CDR3 DNA: TGTGCCAGCAGTCGAGCCGGTGGACTGAGCTCTGGAAACACCATATATTTT; CDR3 protein: CASSRAGGLSSGNTIYF
D gene: NA; J gene: TRBJ1-2; clone size: NA; V gene: TRBV6-5; CDR3 DNA: TGTGCCAGCAGTTACTCGGTTGTCTATGGCTACACCTTC; CDR3 protein: CASSYSVVYGYTF
D gene: NA; J gene: TRBJ2-1; clone size: NA; V gene: TRBV5-8; CDR3 DNA: TGTGCCAGCAGCTGGTCAAGGTATGAGCAGTTCTTC; CDR3 protein: CASSWSRYEQFF
D gene: NA; J gene: TRBJ2-2; clone size: NA; V gene: TRBV7-9; CDR3 DNA: TGTGCCAGCAGCTTAGCGCTTGGGGTTACCGGGGAGCTGTTTTTT; CDR3 protein: CASSLALGVTGELFF
D gene: NA; J gene: TRBJ1-5; clone size: NA; V gene: TRBV2; CDR3 DNA: TGTGCCAGCAGTGAAACGGGGGGATCCCAGCCCCAGCATTTT; CDR3 protein: CASSETGGSQPQHF
D gene: TRBD1; J gene: TRBJ2-2; clone size: NA; V gene: TRBV4-2; CDR3 DNA: TGTGCCAGCAGCCAAGGGACAGGGCCGGGCACCGGGGAGCTGTTTTTT; CDR3 protein: CASSQGTGPGTGELFF
D gene: TRBD1; J gene: TRBJ1-4; clone size: NA; V gene: TRBV19; CDR3 DNA: TGTGCCAGTAGCCGGGACAGGGGGCCTGAAAAACTGTTTTTT; CDR3 protein: CASSRDRGPEKLFF
D gene: NA; J gene: TRBJ1-2; clone size: NA; V gene: TRBV5-4; CDR3 DNA: TGTGCCAGCAGCTTGGACGGGGGCGACTATGGCTACACCTTC; CDR3 protein: CASSLDGGDYGYTF
D gene: NA; J gene: TRBJ1-1; clone size: NA; V gene: TRBV25-1; CDR3 DNA: TGTGCCAGCAGTGCCGCAGGGGTGTCTTCTGAAGCTTTCTTT; CDR3 protein: CASSAAGVSSEAFF
D gene: NA; J gene: TRBJ1-4; clone size: NA; V gene: TRBV29-1; CDR3 DNA: TGCAGCGTTGTCTGGGGATTTAATGAAAAACTGTTTTTT; CDR3 protein: CSVVWGFNEKLFF